This passage covers 21 T cell receptor beta chains from one sample sequenced in a study of STAT3 mutations in large granular lymphocyte leukemia. Using immunoSEQ multiplex PCR, the repertoire was profiled, and TCRdb retains in-frame clones only, with some absent. This table has 3,400 or so clones, 65% to 75% appearing once. Study-level results: Every T-LGLL patient had at least one immunodominant TCRbeta clonotype.

These receptors' targets are unknown. The sample consisted of peripheral blood mononuclear cells. The receptors here all came from a man aged 55 to 70 with T-cell large granular lymphocyte leukemia. Some clones in this sample may be carry-over from other donors' samples.

This chain connects TRBV19 to TRBJ1-5, with D tentatively TRBD1 (6 bases). V lost 9 bases and J 4 bases, leaving 22 bases between the germline ends. Per germline, CDR1 LNHDA and CDR2 SQIVND (reference sequence). This CDR3 has 16 residues. DNA of the CDR3: TGTGCCAGCAAGTCCCGGAAAAAGGGGGAAAATCAGCCCCAGCATTTT. Protein sequence: CASKSRKKGENQPQHF.

This rearrangement joins TRBV18 to TRBJ2-1; possible D gene TRBD2, 5 bases. The CDR3 length is 11 residues. Germline V lookup: CDR1 KGHSH, CDR2 LQKENI. V lost 4 bases and J 10 bases, leaving 8 bases between the germline ends. The CDR3 region is CASSQAEEQFF. CDR3 nucleotides: TGTGCCAGCTCACAAGCGGAGGAGCAGTTCTTC.

This chain's CDR3 is CSVEGQGTFF. CDR3 bases: TGCAGCGTTGAAGGACAGGGAACTTTCTTT. The gene calls are TRBV29-1 and TRBJ1-1; the match to TRBD1 covers 7 bases. Unmatched junction bases numbered 2, after V lost 1 base and J lost 12 bases. The CDR3 sequence is 10 residues long. The germline V gene has CDR1 SQVTM and CDR2 ANQGSEA.

The chain links TRBV30 to TRBJ2-3; D gene unclear. The CDR3 spans 13 residues. Per germline, CDR1 GTSNPN and CDR2 SVGIG (reference sequence). Trimming took off 5 bases at V and 0 bases at J, with 9 bases between the two ends. CDR3 nucleotide sequence: TGTGCCTGGTCGAGTGGGAGCACAGATACGCAGTATTTT. Its protein product is CAWSSGSTDTQYF.

The V call is TRBV18, the J call TRBJ1-1, with D maybe TRBD1 (5 bases). The CDR3 totals 15 residues. Germline assignment: CDR1 KGHSH and CDR2 LQKENI. Between the trimmed V and J ends, which lost 3 bases and 0 bases, there was a span of 11 bases. The CDR3 region has the DNA TGTGCCAGCTCACCCGCGACAGTTATGAACACTGAAGCTTTCTTT. This translates into CASSPATVMNTEAFF. Together with reference TRBV18 and TRBJ1-1, the CDR3 gives the full variable domain: NAGVMQNPRHLVRRRGQEARLRCSPMKGHSHVYWYRQLPEEGLKFMVYLQKENIIDESGMPKERFSAEFPKEGPSILRIQQVVRGDSAAYFCASSPATVMNTEAFFGQGTRLTVV.

In nucleotides, the CDR3 is TGTGCCAGCAGCTTTGGACAGGGGATCCGCCATCCTGGAAACACCATATATTTT. This encodes CASSFGQGIRHPGNTIYF. The rearrangement joins TRBV5-6 to TRBJ1-3; 9 nucleotides agree with TRBD1. This CDR3 is built from 18 residues. Trimming cost V 2 bases and J 2 bases; bases outside gene matches: 11. Germline V lookup: CDR1 SGHDT, CDR2 YYEEEE.

The V and J genes are TRBV29-1 and TRBJ1-1; D gene unclear. V gave up 0 bases and J gave up 11 bases, with 16 bases separating them. This CDR3 has 13 residues. Germline CDR1 is SQVTM and CDR2 is ANQGSEA. The CDR3 sequence is CSVEDRVGPEAFF. The CDR3 DNA sequence: TGCAGCGTTGAAGATCGGGTTGGGCCCGAGGCTTTCTTT.

The CDR3 reads CASSSRQGASPWAEAFF. The CDR3 coding sequence is TGTGCCAGCTCATCAAGACAGGGGGCGTCTCCATGGGCTGAAGCTTTCTTT. The V gene is TRBV18, the J gene TRBJ1-1; 10 bases fit TRBD1. V shed 5 bases, J shed 6 bases, and the junction held 15 bases outside the gene matches. This CDR3 spans 17 amino acids. The germline CDR1 and CDR2 sequences are KGHSH and LQKENI.

The chain has TRBV5-5 and TRBJ2-3; D gene ambiguous. V was cut by 0 bases and J by 2 bases, with 7 bases left in between. The germline V gene encodes CDR1 SGHKS and CDR2 YYEKEE (reference sequence). The CDR3 extends over 14 amino acids. CDR3: CASSLVLYTDTQYF. CDR3 nucleotides: TGTGCCAGCAGCTTGGTTCTTTACACAGATACGCAGTATTTT.

The chain uses TRBV14 and TRBJ1-3, with 8 bases aligning to TRBD1. Germline V gene sequence: CDR1 SGHDN, CDR2 FVKESK. V dropped 4 bases and J dropped 3; count of bases not matched to a gene: 5. The CDR3 spans 15 residues. The CDR3 here is CASSPGTGFGNTIYF. CDR3 DNA: TGTGCCAGCAGCCCCGGGACAGGCTTTGGAAACACCATATATTTT.

The V gene is TRBV19, the J gene TRBJ1-5; D gene unclear. The germline CDR1 and CDR2 sequences are LNHDA and SQIVND (reference sequence). V was shortened by 7 bases and J by 4 bases, with 11 bases between the two germline ends. This CDR3 spans 13 amino acids. The CDR3 DNA reads as TGTGCCAGTACACGGGCCGGAAATCAGCCCCAGCATTTT. Protein sequence: CASTRAGNQPQHF.

CDR3 sequence (DNA): TGCGCCAGCAGCTATCGACTAGCGGGAGGGGGGAACGAGCAGTACTTC. This sequence encodes CASSYRLAGGGNEQYF. J is TRBJ2-7 and V is TRBV5-1; TRBD2 aligns across 14 bases. Germline V CDR1 and CDR2: SGHRS, YFSETQ. Trimming at V came to 3 bases and at J to 5 bases, leaving 7 bases not matched to a gene. There are 16 residues in the CDR3. Based on the CDR3 plus reference TRBV5-1 and TRBJ2-7, the full variable domain is KAGVTQTPRYLIKTRGQQVTLSCSPISGHRSVSWYQQTPGQGLQFLFEYFSETQRNKGNFPGRFSGRQFSNSRSEMNVSTLELGDSALYLCASSYRLAGGGNEQYFGPGTRLTVT.

The V and J genes are TRBV19 and TRBJ2-5, with D possibly being TRBD1 (5 bases). CDR3 size: 13 residues. The V and J ends lost 7 bases and 1 base respectively, with 10 bases between them. CDR1 and CDR2 (germline): LNHDA, SQIVND (reference sequence). The CDR3 region has the DNA TGTGCCAGTACCGACAGAACCCAAGAGACCCAGTACTTC. Amino acids: CASTDRTQETQYF.

The rearrangement links TRBV5-4 to TRBJ1-2, with 10 bases fitting TRBD1. The germline gives CDR1 SGHNT, CDR2 YYREEE (reference sequence). Trimming at V came to 2 bases and at J to 7 bases, leaving 11 bases not matched to a gene. There are 16 residues in the CDR3. CDR3 sequence reads: CASSLLSGTGDPGYTF. The CDR3 DNA sequence: TGTGCCAGCAGCTTACTTTCCGGGACAGGGGACCCTGGCTACACCTTC. Using reference TRBV5-4 and TRBJ1-2 for the parts outside the CDR3, the full variable domain is ETGVTQSPTHLIKTRGQQVTLRCSSQSGHNTVSWYQQALGQGPQFIFQYYREEENGRGNFPPRFSGLQFPNYSSELNVNALELDDSALYLCASSLLSGTGDPGYTFGSGTRLTVV.

The V and J genes are TRBV30 and TRBJ1-5, with TRBD1 matching over 8 bases. V shed 2 bases and J 5 bases; nucleotides not matched to a gene: 5. Germline assignment: CDR1 GTSNPN and CDR2 SVGIG (reference sequence). The CDR3 contains 14 residues. The CDR3 protein is CAWSSGQGDQPQHF. CDR3 coding DNA: TGTGCCTGGAGTAGCGGACAGGGAGATCAGCCCCAGCATTTT. Supplemented by reference TRBV30 and TRBJ1-5, the full variable domain reads SQTIHQWPATLVQPVGSPLSLECTVEGTSNPNLYWYRQAAGRGLQLLFYSVGIGQISSEVPQNLSASRPQDRQFILSSKKLLLSDSGFYLCAWSSGQGDQPQHFGDGTRLSIL.

This rearrangement joins TRBV7-9 to TRBJ2-1; 8 bases match TRBD2. The V gene's germline CDR1 is SEHNR and CDR2 FQNEAQ (reference sequence). Trimming at V came to 0 bases and at J to 12 bases, leaving 1 base not matched to a gene. The CDR3 spans 12 residues. The CDR3 reads CASSLALAGQFF. DNA for the CDR3: TGTGCCAGCAGCTTAGCGCTAGCGGGGCAGTTCTTC. The variable domain in full, completed from reference TRBV7-9 and TRBJ2-1, reads DTGVSQNPRHKITKRGQNVTFRCDPISEHNRLYWYRQTLGQGPEFLTYFQNEAQLEKSRLLSDRFSAERPKGSFSTLEIQRTEQGDSAMYLCASSLALAGQFFGPGTRLTVL.

The chain recombines TRBV6-5 with TRBJ1-5, with D hard to call. This CDR3 contains 13 residues. Per germline, CDR1 MNHEY and CDR2 SVGAGI. V shed 4 bases and J shed 5 bases, with 9 bases lying between them. The CDR3 nucleotides are TGTGCCAGCAGTTCCGTTCCGCATCAGCCCCAGCATTTT. Translation: CASSSVPHQPQHF.

The chain uses TRBV4-1 and TRBJ2-6; D may match TRBD1 or TRBD2 (5 bases each). CDR1 is MGHRA, CDR2 YSYEKL, per germline. The germline V and J ends were trimmed by 0 bases and 5 bases, with 11 bases remaining between them. This CDR3 has 16 residues. Here the CDR3 DNA reads TGCGCCAGCAGCCAAGATCACGGGGCGCGGGCCAACGTCCTGACTTTC. Translation gives CASSQDHGARANVLTF.

Only a few counts were recorded for this clone. This rearrangement joins TRBV4-2 to TRBJ1-5, with D possibly being TRBD1 (5 bases). This CDR3 region has 15 residues. Trimming removed 0 bases at V and 2 bases at J, with 8 bases between. Germline-derived CDR1 and CDR2 are LGHNA and YNFKEQ. The CDR3 DNA is TGTGCCAGCAGCCAAGAGGGAGGGGGCAATCAGCCCCAGCATTTT. It translates to CASSQEGGGNQPQHF.

The V and J genes are TRBV7-9 and TRBJ2-1; D may match TRBD1 or TRBD2 (6 bases each). CDR1 is SEHNR and CDR2 is FQNEAQ in the germline V gene (reference sequence). V lost 3 bases to trimming and J lost 4 bases, with 16 bases between them. CDR3 length equals 16 residues. CDR3 sequence: CASSFSGSGTYNEQFF. The DNA of the CDR3 is TGTGCCAGCAGCTTTAGCGGATCAGGGACATACAATGAGCAGTTCTTC.

This chain connects TRBV7-9 to TRBJ2-3; 7 positions agree with TRBD1. V was pared by 5 bases and J by 0 bases, with 2 bases of the junction left unmatched. The CDR3 has 14 amino acids. Looked up from germline, CDR1 is SEHNR and CDR2 is FQNEAQ (reference sequence). The CDR3 region has the DNA TGTGCCAGCAGCCGGACAGGCAGCACAGATACGCAGTATTTT. It translates to CASSRTGSTDTQYF.